This T cell receptor beta chain was identified during a study of CD8 T cells in Susac syndrome. The TEMRA cells underwent FACS enrichment, while the CD8+ and CD4+ T cells underwent negative isolation. Reverse transcription of about 0.5 to 1 ug RNA used random hexamers. TCRdb ran MiXCR on the immunoSEQ multiplex PCR reads and lists one entry per CDR3 protein. The sample includes around 59,000 distinct CDR3 sequences, just over 90% of them seen just once. Looked up from germline, CDR1 is SQVTM and CDR2 is ANQGSEA. The J segment lost 4 bases and the V segment lost 7 bases, leaving 10 bases of the junction unmatched. The CDR3 sequence is 13 residues long.

The gene calls are TRBV29-1 and TRBJ2-7; 7 nucleotides match TRBD1. The sample comprised CD8+ T cells from PBMCs. The source of this sequence is a human donor in good health. The CDR3 DNA reads as TGCAGCGCACTTAAAGGGACAGCGTACGAGCAGTACTTC. Protein: CSALKGTAYEQYF.